This record looks at one TCR beta chain sequence and its context. Its antigen is unidentified. The naive CD8 subset, CD45RO-negative cells positively selected for CCR7, excluded terminally differentiated effector memory CD45RA+ cells. Within Nashville, Tennessee resided all donors, each a Caucasian adult. The V gene's germline CDR1 is SQVTM and CDR2 ANQGSEA. With 0 bases clipped from V and 7 bases from J, the junction kept 13 bases outside the gene matches. The CDR3 covers 16 residues. This specimen comes from a study of shared clonotypes between healthy human individuals. Study in general: A donor's plate count was three for CD4 naive and three for CD4 memory; CD8 naive had two and CD8 memory one. Points from the study as a whole: The authors sampled blood alone, and tissue repertoires likely differ.

Generated by immunoSEQ multiplex PCR, the TCRdb table keeps only in-frame clones and is missing some. This sample yields about 2.1 million clones, of which around 93% are seen a single time; about 1.6% belongs to the top ten. Specimen: naive CD8+ T cells from PBMCs. The chain recombines TRBV29-1 with TRBJ2-3, with 7 bases identical to TRBD2. The sequence came from a man aged 18 to 30 in good health. Some clones in this sample may be carry-over from other donors' samples. The CDR3 coding sequence is TGCAGCGTTGAAGAAATAGGGAGGGCCGAGTGGAATACGCAGTATTTT. Translated, it gives CSVEEIGRAEWNTQYF.